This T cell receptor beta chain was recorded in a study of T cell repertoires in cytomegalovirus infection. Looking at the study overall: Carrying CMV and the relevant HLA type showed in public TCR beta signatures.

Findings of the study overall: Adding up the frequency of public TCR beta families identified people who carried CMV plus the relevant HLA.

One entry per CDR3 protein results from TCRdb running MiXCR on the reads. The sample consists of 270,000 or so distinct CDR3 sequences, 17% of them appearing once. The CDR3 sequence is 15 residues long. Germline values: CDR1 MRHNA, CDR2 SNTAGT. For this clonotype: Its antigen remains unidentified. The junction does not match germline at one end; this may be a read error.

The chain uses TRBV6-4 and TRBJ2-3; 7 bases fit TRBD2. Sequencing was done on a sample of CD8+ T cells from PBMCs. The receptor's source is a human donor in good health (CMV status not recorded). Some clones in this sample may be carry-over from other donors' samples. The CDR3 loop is CAGGPAGGSGDAQCF. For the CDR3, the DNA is TGTGCCGGCGGTCCGGCTGGCGGGAGTGGAGATGCGCAGTGTTTT.